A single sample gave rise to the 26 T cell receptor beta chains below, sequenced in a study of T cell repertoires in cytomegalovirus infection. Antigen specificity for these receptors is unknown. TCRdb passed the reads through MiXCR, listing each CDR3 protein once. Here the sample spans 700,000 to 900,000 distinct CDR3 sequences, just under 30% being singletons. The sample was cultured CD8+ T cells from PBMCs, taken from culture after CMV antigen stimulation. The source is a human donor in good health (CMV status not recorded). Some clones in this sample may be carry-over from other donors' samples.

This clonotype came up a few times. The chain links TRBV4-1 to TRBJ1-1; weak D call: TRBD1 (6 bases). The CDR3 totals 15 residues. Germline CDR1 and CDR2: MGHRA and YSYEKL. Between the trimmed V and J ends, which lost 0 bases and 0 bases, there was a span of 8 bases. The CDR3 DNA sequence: TGCGCCAGCAGCCAAGAAAAGGGGGTGAACACTGAAGCTTTCTTT. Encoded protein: CASSQEKGVNTEAFF.

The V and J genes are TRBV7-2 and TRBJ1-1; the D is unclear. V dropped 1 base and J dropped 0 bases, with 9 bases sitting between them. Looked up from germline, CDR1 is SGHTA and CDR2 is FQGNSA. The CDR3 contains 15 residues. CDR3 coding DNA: TGTGCCAGCAGCTTAGTCTTGCAGGTGAACACTGAAGCTTTCTTT. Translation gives CASSLVLQVNTEAFF.

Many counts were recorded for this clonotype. The DNA of the CDR3 is TGTGCCAGCAGCTTAGTGGGACTGGGGGCTGCCAATGAGCAGTTCTTC. It is translated as CASSLVGLGAANEQFF. The V call is TRBV7-2, the J call TRBJ2-1; D possibly matches TRBD1 or TRBD2 (6 bases each). V dropped 1 base and J dropped 6 bases, with 16 bases sitting between them. The CDR3 covers 16 residues. The germline gives CDR1 SGHTA, CDR2 FQGNSA.

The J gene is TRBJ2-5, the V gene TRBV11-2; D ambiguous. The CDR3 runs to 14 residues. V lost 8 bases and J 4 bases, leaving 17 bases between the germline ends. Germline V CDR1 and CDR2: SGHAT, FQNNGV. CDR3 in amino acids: CASRSLGYRETQYF. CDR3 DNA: TGTGCCAGCCGATCCCTAGGGTATAGAGAGACCCAGTACTTC. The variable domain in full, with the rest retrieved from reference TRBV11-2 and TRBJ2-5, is EAGVAQSPRYKIIEKRQSVAFWCNPISGHATLYWYQQILGQGPKLLIQFQNNGVVDDSQLPKDRFSAERLKGVDSTLKIQPAKLEDSAVYLCASRSLGYRETQYFGPGTRLLVL.

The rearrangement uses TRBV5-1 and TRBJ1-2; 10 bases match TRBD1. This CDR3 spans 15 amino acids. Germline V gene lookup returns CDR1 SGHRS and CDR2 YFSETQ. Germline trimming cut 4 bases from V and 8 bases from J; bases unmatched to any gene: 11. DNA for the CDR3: TGCGCCAGCAGCCTCGACCCCGGGACAGGGGTGGGCTACACCTTC. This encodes CASSLDPGTGVGYTF.

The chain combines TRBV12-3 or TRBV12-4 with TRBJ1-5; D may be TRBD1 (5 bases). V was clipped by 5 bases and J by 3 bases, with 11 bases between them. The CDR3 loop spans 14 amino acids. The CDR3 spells CASSPLGPNQPQHF. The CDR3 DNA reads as TGTGCCAGCAGTCCCCTGGGGCCCAATCAGCCCCAGCATTTT.

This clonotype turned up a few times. The CDR3 DNA reads as TGTGCCAGCAGTGAATACTTCCAGGGGGGCTACACCTTC. As protein: CASSEYFQGGYTF. This sequence joins TRBV25-1 and TRBJ1-2; D is perhaps TRBD1 (6 bases). Germline CDR1 and CDR2: MGHDK and SYGVNS. Trimming pared 0 bases from V and 8 bases from J, leaving 10 bases between. CDR3 length equals 13 residues.

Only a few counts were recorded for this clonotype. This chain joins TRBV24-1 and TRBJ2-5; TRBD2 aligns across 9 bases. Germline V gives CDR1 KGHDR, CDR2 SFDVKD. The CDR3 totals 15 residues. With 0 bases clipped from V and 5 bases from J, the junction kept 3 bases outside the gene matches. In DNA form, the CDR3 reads TGTGCCACCAGTGATTTGTCTAGCGGGGACGAGACCCAGTACTTC. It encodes CATSDLSSGDETQYF.

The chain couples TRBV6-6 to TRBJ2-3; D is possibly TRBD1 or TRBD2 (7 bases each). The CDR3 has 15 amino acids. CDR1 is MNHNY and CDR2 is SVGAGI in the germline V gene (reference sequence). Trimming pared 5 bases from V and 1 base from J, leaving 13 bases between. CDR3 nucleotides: TGTGCCAGCAGTGTCCAGGGGGGGGGCACAGATACGCAGTATTTT. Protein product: CASSVQGGGTDTQYF.

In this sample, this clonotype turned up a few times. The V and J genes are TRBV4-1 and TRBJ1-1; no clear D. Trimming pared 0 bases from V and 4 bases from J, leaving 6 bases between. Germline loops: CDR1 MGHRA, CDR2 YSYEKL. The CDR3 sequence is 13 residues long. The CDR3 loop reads CASSQEHSTEAFF. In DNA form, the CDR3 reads TGCGCCAGCAGCCAAGAACATTCCACTGAAGCTTTCTTT.

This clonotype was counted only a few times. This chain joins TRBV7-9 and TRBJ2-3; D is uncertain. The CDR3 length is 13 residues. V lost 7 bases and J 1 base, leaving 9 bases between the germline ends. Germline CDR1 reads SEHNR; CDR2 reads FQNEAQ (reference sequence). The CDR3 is CASNLLGTDTQYF. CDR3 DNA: TGTGCCAGCAACCTCTTAGGCACAGATACGCAGTATTTT. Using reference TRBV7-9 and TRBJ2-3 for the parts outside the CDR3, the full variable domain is DTGVSQNPRHKITKRGQNVTFRCDPISEHNRLYWYRQTLGQGPEFLTYFQNEAQLEKSRLLSDRFSAERPKGSFSTLEIQRTEQGDSAMYLCASNLLGTDTQYFGPGTRLTVL.

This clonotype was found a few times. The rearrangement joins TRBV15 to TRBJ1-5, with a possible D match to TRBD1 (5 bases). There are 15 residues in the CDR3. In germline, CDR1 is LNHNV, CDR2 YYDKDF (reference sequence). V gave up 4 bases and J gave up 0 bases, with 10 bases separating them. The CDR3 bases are TGTGCCACCAGCAACGGACACTATAGCAATCAGCCCCAGCATTTT. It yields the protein CATSNGHYSNQPQHF.

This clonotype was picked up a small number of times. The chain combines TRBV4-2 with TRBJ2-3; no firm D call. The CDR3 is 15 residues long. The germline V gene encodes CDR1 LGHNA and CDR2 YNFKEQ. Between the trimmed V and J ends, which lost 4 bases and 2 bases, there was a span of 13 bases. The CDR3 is CASSPRSDPTDTQYF. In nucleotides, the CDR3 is TGTGCCAGCAGCCCGCGTTCTGATCCCACAGATACGCAGTATTTT.

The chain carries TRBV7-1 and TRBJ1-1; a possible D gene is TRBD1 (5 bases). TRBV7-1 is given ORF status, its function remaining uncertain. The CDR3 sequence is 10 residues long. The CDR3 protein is CAAGGTEAFF. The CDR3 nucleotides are TGTGCAGCTGGGGGCACTGAAGCTTTCTTT.

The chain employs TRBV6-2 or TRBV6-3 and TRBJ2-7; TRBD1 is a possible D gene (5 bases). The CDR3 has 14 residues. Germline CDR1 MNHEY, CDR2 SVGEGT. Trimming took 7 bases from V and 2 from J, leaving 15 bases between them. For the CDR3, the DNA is TGTGCCAGCACAGAGACAGAAGTTACCTACGAGCAGTACGTC. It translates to CASTETEVTYEQYV.

CDR3 sequence: CASTLDYGYTF. For the CDR3, the DNA is TGTGCCAGCACCTTGGACTATGGCTACACCTTC. The chain combines TRBV7-2 with TRBJ1-2; D not certain. The length of the CDR3 is 11 residues. The V end lost 7 bases, the J end lost 3 bases, and 6 bases lay between the germline ends. Looked up from germline, CDR1 is SGHTA and CDR2 is FQGNSA.

CDR3 residues: CASSIDRVAGGTEAFF. CDR3 nucleotides: TGTGCCAGTAGTATAGATCGGGTGGCGGGAGGCACTGAAGCTTTCTTT. This chain joins TRBV19 and TRBJ1-1; D is unresolved. Germline V CDR1 and CDR2: LNHDA, SQIVND (reference sequence). The germline V and J ends were trimmed by 0 bases and 4 bases, with 15 bases remaining between them. The CDR3 is made up of 16 amino acids.

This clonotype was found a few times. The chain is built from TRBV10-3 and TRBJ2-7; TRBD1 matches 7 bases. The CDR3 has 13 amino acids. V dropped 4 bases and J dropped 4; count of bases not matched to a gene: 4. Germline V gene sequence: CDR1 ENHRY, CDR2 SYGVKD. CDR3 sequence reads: CAISVGTDYEQYV. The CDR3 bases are TGTGCCATCAGTGTTGGGACAGATTACGAGCAGTACGTC.

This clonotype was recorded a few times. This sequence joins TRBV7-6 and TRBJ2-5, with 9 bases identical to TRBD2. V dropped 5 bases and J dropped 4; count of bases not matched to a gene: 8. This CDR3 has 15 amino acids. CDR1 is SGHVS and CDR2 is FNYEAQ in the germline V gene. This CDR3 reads CASSRAGGPGETQYF. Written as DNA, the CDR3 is TGTGCCAGCAGCCGGGCGGGGGGGCCAGGAGAGACCCAGTACTTC.

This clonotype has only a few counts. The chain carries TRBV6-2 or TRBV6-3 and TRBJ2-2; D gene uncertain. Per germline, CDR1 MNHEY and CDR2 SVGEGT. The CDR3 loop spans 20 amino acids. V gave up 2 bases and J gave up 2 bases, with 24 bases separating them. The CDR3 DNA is TGTGCCAGCAGTTACCTTCCCCGGGCGGTAGTCGGATCTAACACCGGGGAGCTGTTTTTT. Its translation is CASSYLPRAVVGSNTGELFF.

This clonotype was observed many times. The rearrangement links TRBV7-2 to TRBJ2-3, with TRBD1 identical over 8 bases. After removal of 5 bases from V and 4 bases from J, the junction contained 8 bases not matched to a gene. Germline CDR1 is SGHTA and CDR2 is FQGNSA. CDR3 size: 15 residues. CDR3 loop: CASSVTGGLADTQYF. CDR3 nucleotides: TGTGCCAGCAGCGTAACAGGGGGGTTGGCAGATACGCAGTATTTT. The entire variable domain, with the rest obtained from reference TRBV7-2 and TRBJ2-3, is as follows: GAGVSQSPSNKVTEKGKDVELRCDPISGHTALYWYRQSLGQGLEFLIYFQGNSAPDKSGLPSDRFSAERTGGSVSTLTIQRTQQEDSAVYLCASSVTGGLADTQYFGPGTRLTVL.

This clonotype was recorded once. CDR3 nucleotides: TGTGCCAGTAAGGACATAGCGCTCTCCTATAATTCACCCCTCCACTTT. Protein sequence: CASKDIALSYNSPLHF. The V gene is TRBV19, the J gene TRBJ1-6, with D possibly being TRBD1 (5 bases). From germline, CDR1 is LNHDA and CDR2 SQIVND (reference sequence). The CDR3 covers 16 residues. Trimming left V 7 bases short and J 0 bases short, with 13 bases between.

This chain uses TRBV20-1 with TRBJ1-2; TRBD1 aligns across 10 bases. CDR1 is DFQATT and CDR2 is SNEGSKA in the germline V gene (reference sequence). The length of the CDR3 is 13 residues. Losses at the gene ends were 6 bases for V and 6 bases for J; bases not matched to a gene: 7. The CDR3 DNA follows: TGCAGTGCCCTTCCCGGGACAGGGGATGGCTACACCTTC. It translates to CSALPGTGDGYTF.

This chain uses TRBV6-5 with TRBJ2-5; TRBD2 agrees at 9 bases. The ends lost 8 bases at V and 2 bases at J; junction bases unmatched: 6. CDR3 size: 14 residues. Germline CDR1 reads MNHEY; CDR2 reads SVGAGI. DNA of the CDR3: TGTGCCAGCTGCCTAGCGGGGATACAAGAGACCCAGTACTTC. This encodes CASCLAGIQETQYF.

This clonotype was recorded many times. The CDR3 sequence: CASRPDTSAEAFF. The DNA for the CDR3 is TGTGCCAGCAGGCCCGACACCAGCGCTGAAGCTTTCTTT. The V and J genes are TRBV6-2 or TRBV6-3 and TRBJ1-1; D remains ambiguous. The CDR3 runs 13 residues. Germline V lookup: CDR1 MNHEY, CDR2 SVGEGT. Deletions cut 6 bases from V and 6 bases from J, with 14 bases between.

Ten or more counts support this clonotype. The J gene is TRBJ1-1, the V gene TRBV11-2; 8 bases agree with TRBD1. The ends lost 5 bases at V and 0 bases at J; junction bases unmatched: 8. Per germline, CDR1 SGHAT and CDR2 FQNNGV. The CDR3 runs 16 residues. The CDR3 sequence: CASSIRTGTMNTEAFF. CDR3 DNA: TGTGCCAGCAGCATACGGACAGGGACCATGAACACTGAAGCTTTCTTT.